This T cell receptor (beta chain) came from a study of CD8 T cells in Susac syndrome. Overall study context: The Susac syndrome patients were therapy-naive, on corticosteroids, or on intravenous immunoglobulin alone at blood draw.

Negative isolation yielded CD4+ and CD8+ T cells, and FACS enriched TEMRA cells. Germline assignment: CDR1 SGHVS and CDR2 FNYEAQ. The CDR3 extends over 11 amino acids. V was trimmed by 3 bases and J by 4 bases, leaving 4 bases between them. This clonotype has only a few counts. cDNA came from around 0.54 to 1 ug RNA primed by random hexamers. Across 54 Vbeta and 13 Jbeta, immunoSEQ multiplex PCR amplified TCR beta CDR3. MiXCR, run by TCRdb on the immunoSEQ multiplex PCR reads, gives a single entry per CDR3 protein. This sample has some 110,000 distinct CDR3 sequences, with 85% to 95% found just once. The TCR was taken from a human donor with Susac syndrome. The chain uses TRBV7-6 and TRBJ2-7; D uncertain. The sequenced material came from CD8+ T cells from PBMCs. The CDR3 protein is CASSLDYEQYF. As DNA, the CDR3 is TGTGCCAGCAGCTTGGATTACGAGCAGTACTTC.